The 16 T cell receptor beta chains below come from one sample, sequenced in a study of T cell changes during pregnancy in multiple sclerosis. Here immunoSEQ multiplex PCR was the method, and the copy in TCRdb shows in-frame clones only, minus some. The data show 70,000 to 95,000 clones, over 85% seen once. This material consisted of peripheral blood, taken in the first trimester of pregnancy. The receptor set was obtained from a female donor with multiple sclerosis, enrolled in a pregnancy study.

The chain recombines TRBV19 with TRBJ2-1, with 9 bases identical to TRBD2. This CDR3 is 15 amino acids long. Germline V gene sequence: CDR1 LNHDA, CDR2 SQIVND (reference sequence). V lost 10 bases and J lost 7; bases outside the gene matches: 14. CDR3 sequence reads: CAIRRSSGGPNEQFF. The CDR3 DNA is TGTGCCATCCGCCGTAGTAGCGGGGGCCCTAATGAGCAGTTCTTC.

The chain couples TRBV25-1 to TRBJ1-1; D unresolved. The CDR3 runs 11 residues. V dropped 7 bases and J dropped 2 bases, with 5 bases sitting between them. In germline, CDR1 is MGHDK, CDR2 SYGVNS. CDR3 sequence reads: CASTLNTEAFF. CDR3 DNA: TGTGCCAGCACTCTAAACACTGAAGCTTTCTTT.

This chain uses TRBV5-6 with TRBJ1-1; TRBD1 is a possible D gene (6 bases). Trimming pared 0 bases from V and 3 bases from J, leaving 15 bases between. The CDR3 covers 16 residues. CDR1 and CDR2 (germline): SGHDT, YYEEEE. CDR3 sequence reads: CASSLALGGRDTEAFF. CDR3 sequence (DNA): TGTGCCAGCAGCTTGGCTCTGGGGGGGCGGGACACTGAAGCTTTCTTT.

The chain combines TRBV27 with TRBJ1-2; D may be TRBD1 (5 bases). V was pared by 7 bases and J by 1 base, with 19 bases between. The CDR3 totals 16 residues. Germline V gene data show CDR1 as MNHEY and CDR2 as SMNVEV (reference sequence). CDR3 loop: CASTPSVGTLNYGYTF. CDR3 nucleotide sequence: TGTGCCAGCACCCCGTCAGTCGGGACTCTTAACTATGGCTACACCTTC.

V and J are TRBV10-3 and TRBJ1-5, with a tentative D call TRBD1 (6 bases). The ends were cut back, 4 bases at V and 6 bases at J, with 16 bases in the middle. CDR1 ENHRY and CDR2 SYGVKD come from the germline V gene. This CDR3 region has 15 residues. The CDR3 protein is CAISAGGGPPQPQHF. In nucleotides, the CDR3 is TGTGCCATCAGTGCAGGCGGGGGCCCTCCTCAGCCCCAGCATTTT.

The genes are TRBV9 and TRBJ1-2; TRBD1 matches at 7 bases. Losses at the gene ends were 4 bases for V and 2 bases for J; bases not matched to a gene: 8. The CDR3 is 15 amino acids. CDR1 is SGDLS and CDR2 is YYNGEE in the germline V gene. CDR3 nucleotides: TGTGCCAGCAGCACTCCAGACAGGGCCAACTATGGCTACACCTTC. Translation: CASSTPDRANYGYTF.

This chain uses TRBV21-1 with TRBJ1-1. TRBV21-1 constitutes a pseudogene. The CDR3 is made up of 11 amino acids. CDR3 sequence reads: CARARDTEAFF. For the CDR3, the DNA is TGTGCCAGGGCGAGGGACACTGAAGCTTTCTTT.

DNA of the CDR3: TGTGCCAGCAGCTTAGATTCAGGGGTTGGGGTGAACACTGAAGCTTTCTTT. This gives the protein CASSLDSGVGVNTEAFF. This chain connects TRBV11-2 to TRBJ1-1; possibly TRBD1 for D (6 bases). The V and J ends lost 0 bases and 0 bases respectively, with 14 bases between them. The CDR3 covers 17 residues. Per the germline V gene, CDR1 is SGHAT and CDR2 is FQNNGV.

The CDR3 DNA sequence: TGTGCCAGCAGCCCCCGCGGACTAGCGGGCCCCAAAAACATTCAGTACTTC. Translation: CASSPRGLAGPKNIQYF. The chain recombines TRBV7-9 with TRBJ2-4, with TRBD2 identical over 11 bases. With 5 bases clipped from V and 2 bases from J, the junction kept 8 bases outside the gene matches. The CDR3 is 17 amino acids. Per germline, CDR1 SEHNR and CDR2 FQNEAQ (reference sequence).

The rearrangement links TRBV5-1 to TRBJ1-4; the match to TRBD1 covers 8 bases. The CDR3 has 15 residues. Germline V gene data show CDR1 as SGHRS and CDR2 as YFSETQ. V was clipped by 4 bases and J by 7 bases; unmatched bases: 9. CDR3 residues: CASSQRTGRSEKLFF. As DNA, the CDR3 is TGCGCCAGCAGCCAGAGGACAGGGAGGAGTGAAAAACTGTTTTTT.

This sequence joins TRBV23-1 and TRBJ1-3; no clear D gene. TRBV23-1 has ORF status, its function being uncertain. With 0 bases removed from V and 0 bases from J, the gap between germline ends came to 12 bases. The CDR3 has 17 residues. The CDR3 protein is CASSQSSDGSSGNTIYF. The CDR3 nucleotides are TGCGCCAGCAGTCAATCATCGGACGGGAGCTCTGGAAACACCATATATTTT.

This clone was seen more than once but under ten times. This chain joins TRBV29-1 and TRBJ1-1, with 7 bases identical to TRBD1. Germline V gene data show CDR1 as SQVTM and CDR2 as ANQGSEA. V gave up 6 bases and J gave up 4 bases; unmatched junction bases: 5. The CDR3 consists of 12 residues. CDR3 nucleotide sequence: TGCAGCGTAGCAGGGGGAACCACTGAAGCTTTCTTT. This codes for CSVAGGTTEAFF.

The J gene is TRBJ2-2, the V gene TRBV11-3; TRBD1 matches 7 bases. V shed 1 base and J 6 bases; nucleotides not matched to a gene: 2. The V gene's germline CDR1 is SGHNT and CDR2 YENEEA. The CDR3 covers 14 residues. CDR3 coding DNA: TGTGCCAGCAGCTTAGTAGGGGGCTCCGGGGAGCTGTTTTTT. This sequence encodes CASSLVGGSGELFF.

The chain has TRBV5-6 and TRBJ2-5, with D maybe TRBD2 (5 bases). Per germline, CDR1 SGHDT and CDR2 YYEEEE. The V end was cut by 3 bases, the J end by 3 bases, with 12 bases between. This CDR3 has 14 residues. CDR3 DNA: TGTGCCAGCAGCTCCCCGTCGAGGGAAGAGACCCAGTACTTC. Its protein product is CASSSPSREETQYF.

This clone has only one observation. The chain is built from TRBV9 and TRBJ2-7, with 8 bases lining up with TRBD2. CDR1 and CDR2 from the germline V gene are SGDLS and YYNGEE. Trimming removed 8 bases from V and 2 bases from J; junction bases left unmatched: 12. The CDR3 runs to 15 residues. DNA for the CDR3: TGTGCCAGAGAGCGGGGGCCGGGACTTACCTACGAGCAGTACTTC. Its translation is CARERGPGLTYEQYF.

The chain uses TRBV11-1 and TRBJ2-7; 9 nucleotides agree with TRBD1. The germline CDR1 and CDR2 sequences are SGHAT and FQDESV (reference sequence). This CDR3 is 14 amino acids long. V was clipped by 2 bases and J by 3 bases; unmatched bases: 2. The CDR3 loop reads CASSLRQGVYEQYF. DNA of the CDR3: TGTGCCAGCAGCTTAAGACAGGGGGTCTACGAGCAGTACTTC.